The 17 T cell receptor beta chains reported below all come from one sample, sequenced in a study of OX40 agonist ivuxolimab in advanced cancers. Libraries were prepared by immunoSEQ multiplex PCR; TCRdb keeps only in-frame clonotypes and omits some of them. The data hold 80,000 or so clones, with over 85% observed a single time. Specimen: CD4+ or CD8+ T cells sorted from blood, collected in a trial of the OX40 agonist ivuxolimab. These TCRs come from an adult with an advanced solid tumor such as melanoma, head and neck, liver or kidney cancer.

This clone was detected only a few times. The chain recombines TRBV4-3 with TRBJ1-1, with TRBD1 as a possible D gene (5 bases). The V end lost 0 bases, the J end lost 5 bases, and 10 bases lay between the germline ends. In germline, CDR1 is LGHNA, CDR2 YSLEER. The length of the CDR3 is 14 residues. CDR3 amino acids: CASSQDLRGTEAFF. In DNA form, the CDR3 reads TGCGCCAGCAGCCAAGATTTAAGGGGAACTGAAGCTTTCTTT.

The rearrangement uses TRBV29-1 and TRBJ1-1; 9 positions match TRBD1. Germline CDR1 and CDR2: SQVTM and ANQGSEA. The CDR3 covers 14 residues. The J segment lost 9 bases and the V segment lost 0 bases, leaving 8 bases of the junction unmatched. CDR3 sequence (DNA): TGCAGCGTTGAAGAATGGTCGGGACAGGGACAAGCTTTCTTT. Translation gives CSVEEWSGQGQAFF.

The genes are TRBV14 and TRBJ2-1; no firm D call. Germline values: CDR1 SGHDN, CDR2 FVKESK. The CDR3 has 14 amino acids. V lost 4 bases and J lost 8, with 15 bases in between. In DNA, the CDR3 is TGTGCCAGCAGCCCCCTCGTCCTCGTCGATGAGCAGTTCTTC. Encoded protein: CASSPLVLVDEQFF.

This chain links TRBV10-3 with TRBJ1-4, with 11 bases that match TRBD1. The length of the CDR3 is 14 residues. V lost 6 bases and J lost 4; bases outside the gene matches: 1. Germline values: CDR1 ENHRY, CDR2 SYGVKD. For the CDR3, the DNA is TGTGCCATCAGGGGACAGGGGGTTAATGAAAAACTGTTTTTT. This translates into CAIRGQGVNEKLFF.

This chain uses TRBV10-1 with TRBJ2-7, with TRBD2 identical over 9 bases. Germline CDR1 is WNHNN and CDR2 is SYGVQD (reference sequence). This CDR3 spans 14 amino acids. Losses at the gene ends were 2 bases for V and 7 bases for J; bases not matched to a gene: 6. Written as DNA, the CDR3 is TGCGCCAGCAGTGAGGCGGGAGGGCCGGCTGAGCAGTACTTC. It specifies CASSEAGGPAEQYF.

The rearrangement uses TRBV28 and TRBJ1-4; D is undetermined. CDR1 and CDR2 from the germline V gene are MDHEN and SYDVKM. V was shortened by 6 bases and J by 8 bases, with 16 bases between the two germline ends. The CDR3 covers 14 residues. In nucleotides, the CDR3 is TGTGCCAGCAGCCTAGGGCAGTTTGGGGAAAAACTGTTTTTT. Its protein product is CASSLGQFGEKLFF.

The chain employs TRBV12-5 and TRBJ1-2; unclear D gene. The CDR3 is 15 amino acids. The germline CDR1 and CDR2 sequences are LGHNT and FRNRAP. CDR3 protein: CAENLPENLNYGYTF. The CDR3 coding sequence is TGTGCCGAGAATCTCCCAGAAAACCTTAACTATGGCTACACCTTC.

The CDR3 protein is CASSVSGGSYNEQFF. The CDR3 region has the DNA TGTGCCAGCAGCGTTAGCGGGGGGTCCTACAATGAGCAGTTCTTC. The chain employs TRBV27 and TRBJ2-1; 10 nucleotides agree with TRBD2. The trim removed 6 bases at V and 1 base at J, leaving 3 bases unmatched. Germline values: CDR1 MNHEY, CDR2 SMNVEV (reference sequence). There are 15 residues in the CDR3.

V is TRBV9 and J is TRBJ1-5; D may be TRBD1 (5 bases). V lost 3 bases and J 7 bases, leaving 11 bases between the germline ends. Germline V gene data show CDR1 as SGDLS and CDR2 as YYNGEE. CDR3 size: 13 residues. The CDR3 bases are TGTGCCAGCAGCGCAGGGATCGGGCAGCCCCAGCATTTT. The encoded protein is CASSAGIGQPQHF.

V gene TRBV30 combines with J gene TRBJ2-1; TRBD2 might be the D (6 bases). The germline CDR1 and CDR2 sequences are GTSNPN and SVGIG (reference sequence). This CDR3 is built from 12 residues. V gave up 1 base and J gave up 12 bases, with 13 bases separating them. In DNA, the CDR3 is TGTGCCTGGAGTGGGACTACCGGATGGCAGTTCTTC. Translating gives CAWSGTTGWQFF.

The rearrangement joins TRBV28 to TRBJ2-1, with D maybe TRBD1 (12 bases). The V gene lost 6 bases and the J gene lost 0 bases, with 30 bases spanning the gap. The CDR3 covers 21 residues. Germline loops: CDR1 MDHEN, CDR2 SYDVKM. This chain's CDR3 is CASSGTGGRTSGLSSYNEQFF. The CDR3 nucleotides read TGTGCCAGCAGCGGGACAGGGGGCCGGACTAGCGGGTTAAGCTCCTACAATGAGCAGTTCTTC.

This chain links TRBV4-3 with TRBJ1-5; D is possibly TRBD1 (6 bases). From germline, CDR1 is LGHNA and CDR2 YSLEER. The CDR3 is made up of 14 amino acids. V lost 3 bases and J 5 bases, leaving 11 bases between the germline ends. For the CDR3, the DNA is TGCGCCAGCAGCCACCAGACAGGAGATCAGCCCCAGCATTTT. Translated: CASSHQTGDQPQHF.

The V call is TRBV6-5, the J call TRBJ2-1; 9 bases agree with TRBD2. Germline V gene data show CDR1 as MNHEY and CDR2 as SVGAGI. CDR3 length: 16 residues. The J segment lost 7 bases and the V segment lost 1 base, leaving 8 bases of the junction unmatched. CDR3 protein: CASSYYGGGVNNEQFF. The CDR3 bases are TGTGCCAGCAGTTACTACGGCGGGGGGGTAAATAATGAGCAGTTCTTC.

Only one count was recorded for this clone. The gene calls are TRBV14 and TRBJ2-5; weak D call: TRBD1 (7 bases). Per germline, CDR1 SGHDN and CDR2 FVKESK. The V end lost 5 bases, the J end lost 3 bases, and 13 bases lay between the germline ends. The CDR3 is 14 residues long. The CDR3 nucleotides read TGTGCCAGCAGCGCGCGGGACAGCGAAGAGACCCAGTACTTC. Amino acids: CASSARDSEETQYF.

The V call is TRBV29-1, the J call TRBJ1-2, with D possibly being TRBD1 (6 bases). The CDR3 has 17 residues. Trimming removed 0 bases at V and 6 bases at J, with 23 bases between. CDR1 and CDR2 (germline): SQVTM, ANQGSEA. CDR3 region: CSVEDGQGARGWNGYTF. The DNA of the CDR3 is TGCAGCGTTGAAGATGGTCAAGGCGCCAGGGGATGGAATGGCTACACCTTC.

This chain connects TRBV7-8 to TRBJ1-2; no reliable D call. Germline values: CDR1 SGHVS, CDR2 FQNEAQ. Trimming left V 4 bases short and J 2 bases short, with 11 bases between. This CDR3 is built from 14 residues. CDR3 DNA sequence: TGTGCCAGCAGCTCAACGGCCGTGAACTATGGCTACACCTTC. Its translation: CASSSTAVNYGYTF.

The chain recombines TRBV18 with TRBJ2-5, with D tentatively TRBD2 (5 bases). CDR1 is KGHSH and CDR2 is LQKENI in the germline V gene. V lost 0 bases and J 2 bases, leaving 13 bases between the germline ends. The CDR3 extends over 16 amino acids. The DNA for the CDR3 is TGTGCCAGCTCACCACCGTCGGGGTCGACACAAGAGACCCAGTACTTC. This translates into CASSPPSGSTQETQYF.